The 25 T cell receptor beta chains below all came from one sample that was sequenced in a study of beta chain features in type 1 diabetes. The study, taken as a whole, reports: Moderately but significantly shorter TCRB CDR3s were found in Type 1 diabetes patients in all four CD4+ subsets.

These receptors have no known antigen. cDNA synthesis used the whole RNA isolate, giving expressed TCRB sequences. Generated by immunoSEQ multiplex PCR, the TCRdb table keeps only in-frame clones and is missing some. The sample records hundreds of thousands of clones, around 15% being singletons. Input material: naive CD4+ T cells from blood. These receptor sequences come from a man younger than 35 with type 1 diabetes.

The chain couples TRBV4-3 to TRBJ2-7; 7 nucleotides match TRBD1. Trimming at V came to 1 base and at J to 5 bases, leaving 5 bases not matched to a gene. Germline CDR1 LGHNA, CDR2 YSLEER. The CDR3 spans 14 residues. For the CDR3, the DNA is TGCGCCAGCAGCCAAGGACAGGGTACCAACGAGCAGTACTTC. Its translation is CASSQGQGTNEQYF.

This clone was recorded a few times. This chain uses TRBV5-4 with TRBJ2-7; tentative D call: TRBD1 (6 bases). The V end was cut by 3 bases, the J end by 0 bases, with 13 bases between. In germline, CDR1 is SGHNT, CDR2 YYREEE (reference sequence). The CDR3 runs 15 residues. The CDR3 DNA follows: TGTGCCAGCAGCTGGGGGCATGTGTCCTCCTACGAGCAGTACTTC. This sequence encodes CASSWGHVSSYEQYF.

The V call is TRBV11-2, the J call TRBJ1-4, with a tentative D call TRBD1 (5 bases). Germline V gene sequence: CDR1 SGHAT, CDR2 FQNNGV. V lost 4 bases, J lost 4 bases, and 13 bases lay in between. The CDR3 covers 15 residues. CDR3 amino acids: CASSSSPGSNEKLFF. The CDR3 DNA follows: TGTGCCAGCAGCTCCAGTCCAGGGAGTAATGAAAAACTGTTTTTT.

The rearrangement joins TRBV5-4 to TRBJ2-5; no clear D gene. This CDR3 is 14 amino acids long. Looked up from germline, CDR1 is SGHNT and CDR2 is YYREEE (reference sequence). V lost 6 bases and J lost 1, with 13 bases in between. The CDR3 DNA reads as TGTGCCAGCAACCACGTAGGGCGCCAAGAGACCCAGTACTTC. It codes for CASNHVGRQETQYF. The full variable domain, in which reference TRBV5-4 and TRBJ2-5 provide the parts outside the CDR3, is ETGVTQSPTHLIKTRGQQVTLRCSSQSGHNTVSWYQQALGQGPQFIFQYYREEENGRGNFPPRFSGLQFPNYSSELNVNALELDDSALYLCASNHVGRQETQYFGPGTRLLVL.

The chain employs TRBV10-2 and TRBJ2-3; possible D gene TRBD1, 6 bases. Germline V gives CDR1 WSHSY, CDR2 SAAADI. The CDR3 consists of 11 residues. Trimming took off 5 bases at V and 6 bases at J, with 6 bases between the two ends. DNA of the CDR3: TGCGCCAGCAGTAGGGGGGATACGCAGTATTTT. The encoded protein is CASSRGDTQYF.

About this clone: The sample contains more than one DNA sequence encoding this CDR3. The chain joins TRBV6-5 to TRBJ2-3, with D perhaps matching TRBD1 or TRBD2 (5 bases each). Deletions cut 0 bases from V and 2 bases from J, with 9 bases between. CDR3 length: 15 amino acids. CDR1 is MNHEY and CDR2 is SVGAGI in the germline V gene. The CDR3 coding sequence is TGTGCCAGCAGTTACTCGGGACGGTCCACAGATACGCAGTATTTT. This translates into CASSYSGRSTDTQYF.

This clone has only a few counts. The rearrangement links TRBV6-4 to TRBJ2-3; D tentatively fits TRBD1 or TRBD2 (6 bases each). Trimming left V 6 bases short and J 2 bases short, with 18 bases between. The germline V gene has CDR1 MRHNA and CDR2 SNTAGT. The CDR3 is made up of 16 amino acids. DNA of the CDR3: TGTGCCAGCAGCAACTCTTTGGGGGGACACACAGATACGCAGTATTTT. It codes for CASSNSLGGHTDTQYF.

This clone was seen a handful of times. The CDR3: CASSERWSFYGYTF. In nucleotides, the CDR3 is TGTGCCAGCAGTGAAAGGTGGAGTTTCTATGGCTACACCTTC. This chain joins TRBV25-1 and TRBJ1-2; D not certain. The V and J ends lost 2 bases and 4 bases respectively, with 11 bases between them. Germline V CDR1 and CDR2: MGHDK, SYGVNS. This CDR3 has 14 residues.

This clone was seen only a few times. V is TRBV19 and J is TRBJ2-3, with 10 nucleotides matching TRBD2. J lost 2 bases, V lost 6 bases, and 8 bases had no gene match. CDR3 size: 16 residues. Germline CDR1 and CDR2: LNHDA and SQIVND (reference sequence). Written as DNA, the CDR3 is TGTGCCAGTAGCGGTCGGACTAGCGGATACACAGATACGCAGTATTTT. Protein sequence: CASSGRTSGYTDTQYF.

The chain has TRBV5-6 and TRBJ2-7; perhaps TRBD1 as D (6 bases). V gave up 1 base and J gave up 0 bases, with 14 bases separating them. The germline CDR1 and CDR2 sequences are SGHDT and YYEEEE. The CDR3 is 16 residues long. CDR3 sequence (DNA): TGTGCCAGCAGCTTGTGGTGGCAGGGGAGCTCCTACGAGCAGTACTTC. It is translated as CASSLWWQGSSYEQYF.

This clone occurred a few times. Other DNA sequences in this sample translate to the same CDR3. The rearrangement links TRBV7-2 to TRBJ1-1; TRBD1 is a possible D gene (5 bases). V lost 1 base, J lost 5 bases, and 5 bases lay in between. The germline V gene encodes CDR1 SGHTA and CDR2 FQGNSA. This CDR3 is built from 12 residues. In DNA form, the CDR3 reads TGTGCCAGCAGCTTAGACAGGACTGAAGCTTTCTTT. Translation: CASSLDRTEAFF.

V gene TRBV27 combines with J gene TRBJ1-5; 8 nucleotides align to TRBD1. The CDR3 contains 14 residues. Germline CDR1 is MNHEY and CDR2 is SMNVEV (reference sequence). V trimming: 5 bases; J trimming: 1 base; junction bases outside the gene matches: 1. CDR3: CASSRTGSNQPQHF. CDR3 sequence (DNA): TGTGCCAGCAGTCGGACAGGGAGCAATCAGCCCCAGCATTTT.

The rearrangement links TRBV29-1 to TRBJ1-2; the D is unclear. This CDR3 contains 10 residues. The V gene's germline CDR1 is SQVTM and CDR2 ANQGSEA. Between the trimmed V and J ends, which lost 3 bases and 5 bases, there was a span of 4 bases. CDR3 nucleotide sequence: TGCAGCGTTGAGTGTTATGGCTACACCTTC. Translated: CSVECYGYTF.

V usage is TRBV7-9 and J usage is TRBJ2-7; D is possibly TRBD2 (5 bases). V lost 4 bases, J lost 5 bases, and 9 bases lay in between. This CDR3 has 12 amino acids. Germline CDR1 reads SEHNR; CDR2 reads FQNEAQ (reference sequence). The chain's CDR3 is CASSSEGHEQYF. The CDR3 bases are TGTGCCAGCAGCTCCGAGGGTCACGAGCAGTACTTC.

This clone was counted a few times. The chain carries TRBV10-3 and TRBJ2-3, with a weak D call TRBD2 (7 bases). V was trimmed by 8 bases and J by 0 bases, leaving 18 bases between them. The CDR3 is made up of 16 amino acids. Germline V CDR1 and CDR2: ENHRY, SYGVKD. CDR3 region: CAISSGGGLSTDTQYF. The CDR3 bases are TGTGCCATCTCGTCTGGGGGGGGCCTCAGCACAGATACGCAGTATTTT.

The V call is TRBV19, the J call TRBJ1-1; D not certain. V was clipped by 7 bases and J by 0 bases, with 9 bases between them. CDR1 LNHDA and CDR2 SQIVND come from the germline V gene (reference sequence). CDR3 length: 13 amino acids. The CDR3 sequence is CASTTLLNTEAFF. CDR3 coding DNA: TGTGCCAGTACAACCCTTCTGAACACTGAAGCTTTCTTT.

This clone occurred a few times. The rearrangement links TRBV5-1 to TRBJ2-3, with D unclear. The CDR3 has 14 residues. Germline V gene data show CDR1 as SGHRS and CDR2 as YFSETQ. Between the trimmed V and J ends, which lost 4 bases and 5 bases, there was a span of 14 bases. The CDR3 is CASSIPGPGDTQYF. The CDR3 region has the DNA TGCGCCAGCAGCATTCCGGGCCCGGGAGATACGCAGTATTTT.

The chain carries TRBV5-1 and TRBJ2-7; D may be TRBD1 (6 bases). Per germline, CDR1 SGHRS and CDR2 YFSETQ. V dropped 4 bases and J dropped 5 bases, with 25 bases sitting between them. This CDR3 has 17 residues. The CDR3 loop is CASSLTTSTGKHHEQYF. CDR3 DNA: TGCGCCAGCAGCCTGACGACATCGACAGGAAAACACCACGAGCAGTACTTC.

This clone has a handful of counts. The chain recombines TRBV2 with TRBJ1-1; the D is unclear. Germline CDR1 reads SNHLY; CDR2 reads FYNNEI. The ends were cut back, 8 bases at V and 0 bases at J, with 10 bases in the middle. The CDR3 is 13 amino acids. CDR3 in amino acids: CASENLMNTEAFF. CDR3 DNA sequence: TGTGCCAGCGAGAACTTGATGAACACTGAAGCTTTCTTT.

Comment on this clone: Additional DNA sequences in this sample encode the identical CDR3. The CDR3 loop is CASSFDQETQYF. For the CDR3, the DNA is TGTGCCAGCAGCTTCGACCAAGAGACCCAGTACTTC. V gene TRBV7-2 combines with J gene TRBJ2-5, with D unclear. V was shortened by 3 bases and J by 0 bases, with 2 bases between the two germline ends. This CDR3 has 12 amino acids. Germline V CDR1 and CDR2: SGHTA, FQGNSA.

Notes on this clone: This specimen includes other DNA sequences encoding the same CDR3. The rearrangement links TRBV7-2 to TRBJ2-5; D uncertain. Trimming cost V 2 bases and J 5 bases, with 9 bases left between them. Germline lookup yields CDR1 SGHTA and CDR2 FQGNSA. The CDR3 is 13 amino acids. The CDR3, as DNA: TGTGCCAGCAGCTTATCAGCCGGGGAGACCCAGTACTTC. It codes for CASSLSAGETQYF.

A few counts support this clone. The chain employs TRBV29-1 and TRBJ2-6; D is uncertain. Germline loops: CDR1 SQVTM, CDR2 ANQGSEA. The CDR3 runs to 12 residues. Trimming pared 6 bases from V and 4 bases from J, leaving 7 bases between. Here the CDR3 reads CSVSVGANVLTF. Here the CDR3 DNA reads TGCAGCGTCTCTGTCGGGGCCAACGTCCTGACTTTC.

In its sample, this clone was seen a few times. The genes are TRBV4-2 and TRBJ2-7, with D possibly called TRBD1 or TRBD2 (6 bases each). Deletions cut 0 bases from V and 3 bases from J, with 12 bases between. Germline V gene data show CDR1 as LGHNA and CDR2 as YNFKEQ. The CDR3 is 15 residues long. CDR3 DNA: TGTGCCAGCAGCCAAGATCTAGGGGGGCACTACGAGCAGTACTTC. Protein product: CASSQDLGGHYEQYF.

In its sample, this clone was seen a few times. The CDR3 is CAWSREKGIKYEQYF. The CDR3 nucleotides are TGTGCCTGGAGCCGTGAGAAGGGGATAAAGTACGAGCAGTACTTC. This chain uses TRBV30 with TRBJ2-7; possibly TRBD1 for D (5 bases). The V gene lost 3 bases and the J gene lost 4 bases, with 19 bases spanning the gap. The CDR3 totals 15 residues. Germline CDR1 GTSNPN, CDR2 SVGIG (reference sequence).

This clone was found a few times. This chain uses TRBV7-8 with TRBJ2-3, with 7 bases fitting TRBD1. V was pared by 5 bases and J by 3 bases, with 8 bases of the junction left unmatched. The germline CDR1 and CDR2 sequences are SGHVS and FQNEAQ. There are 15 residues in the CDR3. The CDR3 coding sequence is TGTGCCAGCAGCCCAGGACAGGCCGGAACAGATACGCAGTATTTT. Protein sequence: CASSPGQAGTDTQYF.